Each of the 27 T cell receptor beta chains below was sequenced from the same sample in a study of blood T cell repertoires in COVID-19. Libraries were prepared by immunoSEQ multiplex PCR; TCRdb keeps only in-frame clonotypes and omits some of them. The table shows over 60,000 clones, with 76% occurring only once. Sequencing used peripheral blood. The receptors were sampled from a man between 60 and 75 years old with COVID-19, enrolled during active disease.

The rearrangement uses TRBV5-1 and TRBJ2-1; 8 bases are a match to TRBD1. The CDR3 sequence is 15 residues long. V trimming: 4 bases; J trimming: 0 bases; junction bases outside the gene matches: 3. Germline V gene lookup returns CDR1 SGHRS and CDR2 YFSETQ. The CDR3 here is CASSQGQGSYNEQFF. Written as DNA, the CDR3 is TGCGCCAGCAGCCAAGGACAGGGCTCCTACAATGAGCAGTTCTTC. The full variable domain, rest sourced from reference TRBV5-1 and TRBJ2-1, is KAGVTQTPRYLIKTRGQQVTLSCSPISGHRSVSWYQQTPGQGLQFLFEYFSETQRNKGNFPGRFSGRQFSNSRSEMNVSTLELGDSALYLCASSQGQGSYNEQFFGPGTRLTVL.

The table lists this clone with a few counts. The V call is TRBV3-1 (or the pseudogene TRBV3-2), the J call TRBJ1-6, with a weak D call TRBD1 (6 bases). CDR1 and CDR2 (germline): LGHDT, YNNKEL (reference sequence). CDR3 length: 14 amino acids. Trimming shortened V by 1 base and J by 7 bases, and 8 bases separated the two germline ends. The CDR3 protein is CASSQVQGNSPLHF. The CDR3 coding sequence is TGTGCCAGCAGCCAAGTTCAGGGGAATTCACCCCTCCACTTT.

The CDR3 coding sequence is TGTGCCAGCAGTTTAACAGCGGGGCAGTACTTC. Amino acids: CASSLTAGQYF. The rearrangement links TRBV6-5 to TRBJ2-7; TRBD2 is a possible D gene (6 bases). Trimming left V 4 bases short and J 9 bases short, with 10 bases between. Germline V gives CDR1 MNHEY, CDR2 SVGAGI. This CDR3 comprises 11 residues.

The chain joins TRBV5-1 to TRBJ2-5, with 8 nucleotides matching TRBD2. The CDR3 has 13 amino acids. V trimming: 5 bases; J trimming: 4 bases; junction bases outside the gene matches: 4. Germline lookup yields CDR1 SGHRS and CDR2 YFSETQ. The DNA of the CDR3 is TGCGCCAGCAGTTCGGCGGGGGGAGAGACCCAGTACTTC. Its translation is CASSSAGGETQYF.

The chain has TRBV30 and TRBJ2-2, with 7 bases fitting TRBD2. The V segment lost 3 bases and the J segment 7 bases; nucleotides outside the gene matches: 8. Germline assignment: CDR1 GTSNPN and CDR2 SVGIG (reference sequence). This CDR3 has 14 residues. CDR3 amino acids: CAWRYLAADGELFF. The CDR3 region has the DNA TGTGCCTGGAGATACCTAGCGGCTGACGGGGAGCTGTTTTTT. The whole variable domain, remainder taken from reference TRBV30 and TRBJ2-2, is SQTIHQWPATLVQPVGSPLSLECTVEGTSNPNLYWYRQAAGRGLQLLFYSVGIGQISSEVPQNLSASRPQDRQFILSSKKLLLSDSGFYLCAWRYLAADGELFFGEGSRLTVL.

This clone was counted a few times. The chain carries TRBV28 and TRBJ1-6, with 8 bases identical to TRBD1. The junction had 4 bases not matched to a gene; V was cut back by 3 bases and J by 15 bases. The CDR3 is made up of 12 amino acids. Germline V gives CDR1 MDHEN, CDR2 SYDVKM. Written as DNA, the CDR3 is TGTGCCAGCAGTTTCCTGACAGGGGTCCTCCACTTT. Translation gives CASSFLTGVLHF.

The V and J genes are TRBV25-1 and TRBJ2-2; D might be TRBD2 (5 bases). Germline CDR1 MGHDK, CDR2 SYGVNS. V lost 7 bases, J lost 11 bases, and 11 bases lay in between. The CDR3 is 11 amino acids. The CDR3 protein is CASTRERELFF. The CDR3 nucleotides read TGTGCCAGCACCCGGGAAAGAGAGCTGTTTTTT.

The CDR3, as DNA: TGTGCCAGCTCACCGGGGACAGGGACGAGGAACACTGAAGCTTTCTTT. Amino acid sequence: CASSPGTGTRNTEAFF. J is TRBJ1-1 and V is TRBV18; TRBD1 aligns across 9 bases. Germline CDR1 reads KGHSH; CDR2 reads LQKENI. The CDR3 has 16 residues. V gave up 3 bases and J gave up 1 base; unmatched junction bases: 6.

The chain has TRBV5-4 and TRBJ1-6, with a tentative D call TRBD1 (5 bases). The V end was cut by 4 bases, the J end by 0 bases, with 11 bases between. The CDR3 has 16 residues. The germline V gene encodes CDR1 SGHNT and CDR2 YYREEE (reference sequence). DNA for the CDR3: TGTGCCAGCAGCGTTGGGGGGGGCTCCTATAATTCACCCCTCCACTTT. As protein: CASSVGGGSYNSPLHF. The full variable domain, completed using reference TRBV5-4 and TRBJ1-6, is ETGVTQSPTHLIKTRGQQVTLRCSSQSGHNTVSWYQQALGQGPQFIFQYYREEENGRGNFPPRFSGLQFPNYSSELNVNALELDDSALYLCASSVGGGSYNSPLHFGNGTRLTVT.

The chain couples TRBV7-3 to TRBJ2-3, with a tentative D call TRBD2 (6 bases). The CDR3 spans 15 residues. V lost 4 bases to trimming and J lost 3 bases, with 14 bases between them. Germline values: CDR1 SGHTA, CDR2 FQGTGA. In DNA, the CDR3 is TGTGCCAGCAGCTCCTATGGCGGGATGACAGATACGCAGTATTTT. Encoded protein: CASSSYGGMTDTQYF.

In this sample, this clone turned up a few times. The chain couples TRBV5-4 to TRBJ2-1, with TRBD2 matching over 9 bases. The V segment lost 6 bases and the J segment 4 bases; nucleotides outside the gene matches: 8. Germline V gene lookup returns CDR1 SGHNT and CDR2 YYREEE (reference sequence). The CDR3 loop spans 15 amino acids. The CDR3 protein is CASTPVAGGYNEQFF. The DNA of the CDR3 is TGTGCCAGCACCCCAGTGGCGGGAGGGTACAATGAGCAGTTCTTC.

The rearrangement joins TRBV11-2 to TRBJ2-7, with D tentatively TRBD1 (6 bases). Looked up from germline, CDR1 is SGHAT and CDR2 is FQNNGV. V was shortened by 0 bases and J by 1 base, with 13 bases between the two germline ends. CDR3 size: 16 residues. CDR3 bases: TGTGCCAGCAGCTTAGATCGGGGACACGTTTCCTACGAGCAGTACTTC. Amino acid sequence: CASSLDRGHVSYEQYF. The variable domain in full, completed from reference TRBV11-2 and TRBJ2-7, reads EAGVAQSPRYKIIEKRQSVAFWCNPISGHATLYWYQQILGQGPKLLIQFQNNGVVDDSQLPKDRFSAERLKGVDSTLKIQPAKLEDSAVYLCASSLDRGHVSYEQYFGPGTRLTVT.

The CDR3 DNA is TGTGCCAGCAGCTCCACCGGCGGGGGTCCGAATCAGCCCCAGCATTTT. This encodes CASSSTGGGPNQPQHF. The J gene is TRBJ1-5, the V gene TRBV7-9; perhaps TRBD1 as D (5 bases). Germline CDR1 reads SEHNR; CDR2 reads FQNEAQ (reference sequence). The CDR3 has 16 residues. The V end lost 4 bases, the J end lost 4 bases, and 17 bases lay between the germline ends.

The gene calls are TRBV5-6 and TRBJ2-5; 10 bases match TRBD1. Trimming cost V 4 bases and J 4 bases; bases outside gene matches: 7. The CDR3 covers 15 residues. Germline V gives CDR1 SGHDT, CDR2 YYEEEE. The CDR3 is CASSPGQGISETQYF. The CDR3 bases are TGTGCCAGCAGCCCGGGACAGGGGATTTCAGAGACCCAGTACTTC.

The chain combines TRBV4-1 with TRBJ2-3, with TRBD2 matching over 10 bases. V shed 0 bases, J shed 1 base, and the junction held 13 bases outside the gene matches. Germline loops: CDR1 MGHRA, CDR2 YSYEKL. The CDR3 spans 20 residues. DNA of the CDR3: TGCGCCAGCAGCCAAGATCTAACGAGCGGGGGGGCGCTAGGCACAGATACGCAGTATTTT. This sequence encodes CASSQDLTSGGALGTDTQYF.

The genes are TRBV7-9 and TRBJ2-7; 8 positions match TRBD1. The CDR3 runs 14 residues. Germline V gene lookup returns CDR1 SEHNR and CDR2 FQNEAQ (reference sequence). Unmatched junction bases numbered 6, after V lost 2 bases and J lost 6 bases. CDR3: CASSLSGGTGEQYF. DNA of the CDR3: TGTGCCAGCAGCTTAAGCGGCGGGACAGGCGAGCAGTACTTC.

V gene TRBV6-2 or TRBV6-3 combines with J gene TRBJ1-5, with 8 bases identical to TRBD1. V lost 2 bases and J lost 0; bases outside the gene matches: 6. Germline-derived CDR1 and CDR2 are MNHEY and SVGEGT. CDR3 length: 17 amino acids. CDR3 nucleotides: TGTGCCAGCAGTTACCAGGACAGGGCCTATAGCAATCAGCCCCAGCATTTT. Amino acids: CASSYQDRAYSNQPQHF.

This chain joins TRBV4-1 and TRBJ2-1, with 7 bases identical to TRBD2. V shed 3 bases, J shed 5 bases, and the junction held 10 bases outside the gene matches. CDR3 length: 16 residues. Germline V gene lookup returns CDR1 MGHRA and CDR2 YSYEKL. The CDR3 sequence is CASSQSSSGLNNEQFF. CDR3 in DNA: TGCGCCAGCAGCCAGTCCTCTAGCGGCCTAAACAATGAGCAGTTCTTC.

This CDR3 reads CASSSEGRANEKLFF. CDR3 bases: TGTGCCAGCAGCTCGGAGGGAAGGGCTAATGAAAAACTGTTTTTT. This chain joins TRBV5-6 and TRBJ1-4; D gene uncertain. The germline CDR1 and CDR2 sequences are SGHDT and YYEEEE. This CDR3 comprises 15 residues. The ends were cut back, 3 bases at V and 3 bases at J, with 12 bases in the middle. Full variable domain (missing parts from reference TRBV5-6 and TRBJ1-4): DAGVTQSPTHLIKTRGQQVTLRCSPKSGHDTVSWYQQALGQGPQFIFQYYEEEERQRGNFPDRFSGHQFPNYSSELNVNALLLGDSALYLCASSSEGRANEKLFFGSGTQLSVL.

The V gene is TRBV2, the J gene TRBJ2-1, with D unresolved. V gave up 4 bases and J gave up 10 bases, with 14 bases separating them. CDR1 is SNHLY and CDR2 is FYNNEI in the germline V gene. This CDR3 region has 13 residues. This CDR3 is CASSVDDPGEQFF. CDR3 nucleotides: TGTGCCAGCAGTGTAGATGACCCCGGGGAGCAGTTCTTC.

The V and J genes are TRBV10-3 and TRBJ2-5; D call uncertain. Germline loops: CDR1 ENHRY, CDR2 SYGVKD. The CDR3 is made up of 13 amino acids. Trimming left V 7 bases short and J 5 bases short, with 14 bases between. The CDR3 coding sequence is TGTGCCATCAACCCGACTGGCAGTGAGACCCAGTACTTC. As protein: CAINPTGSETQYF.

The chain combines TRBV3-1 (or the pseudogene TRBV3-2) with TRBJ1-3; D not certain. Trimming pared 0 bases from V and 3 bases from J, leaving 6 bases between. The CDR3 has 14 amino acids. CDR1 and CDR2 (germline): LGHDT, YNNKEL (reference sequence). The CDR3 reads CASSQDRFGNTIYF. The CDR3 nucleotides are TGTGCCAGCAGCCAAGATCGTTTTGGAAACACCATATATTTT.

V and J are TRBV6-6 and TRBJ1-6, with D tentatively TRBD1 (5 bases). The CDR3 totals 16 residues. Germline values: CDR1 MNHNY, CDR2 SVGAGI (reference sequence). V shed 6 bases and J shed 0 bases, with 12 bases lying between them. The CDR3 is CASRASRVSYNSPLHF. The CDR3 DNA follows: TGTGCCAGCAGAGCCTCCAGGGTCTCCTATAATTCACCCCTCCACTTT.

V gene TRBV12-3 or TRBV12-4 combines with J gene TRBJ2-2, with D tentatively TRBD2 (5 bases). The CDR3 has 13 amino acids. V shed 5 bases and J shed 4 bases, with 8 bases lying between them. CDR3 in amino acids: CASSRGFTGELFF. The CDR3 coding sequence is TGTGCCAGCAGTCGGGGATTCACCGGGGAGCTGTTTTTT.

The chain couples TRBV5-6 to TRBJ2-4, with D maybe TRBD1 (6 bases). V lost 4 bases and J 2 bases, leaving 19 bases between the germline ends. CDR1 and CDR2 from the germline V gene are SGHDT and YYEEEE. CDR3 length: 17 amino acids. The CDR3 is CASSVLQGMRTKNIQYF. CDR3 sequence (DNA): TGTGCCAGCAGCGTCCTACAGGGTATGAGGACCAAAAACATTCAGTACTTC. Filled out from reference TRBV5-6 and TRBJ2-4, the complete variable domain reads DAGVTQSPTHLIKTRGQQVTLRCSPKSGHDTVSWYQQALGQGPQFIFQYYEEEERQRGNFPDRFSGHQFPNYSSELNVNALLLGDSALYLCASSVLQGMRTKNIQYFGAGTRLSVL.

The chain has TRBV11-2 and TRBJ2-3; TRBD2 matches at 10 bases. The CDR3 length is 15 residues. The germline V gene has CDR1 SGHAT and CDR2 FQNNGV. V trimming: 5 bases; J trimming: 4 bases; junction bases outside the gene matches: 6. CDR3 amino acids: CASSPLAGGPDTQYF. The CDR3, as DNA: TGTGCCAGCAGCCCCTTAGCGGGGGGCCCAGATACGCAGTATTTT.

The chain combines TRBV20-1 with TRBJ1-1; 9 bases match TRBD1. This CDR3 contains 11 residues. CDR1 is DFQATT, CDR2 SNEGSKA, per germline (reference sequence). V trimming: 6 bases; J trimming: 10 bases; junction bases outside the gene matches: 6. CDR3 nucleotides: TGCAGTGCCCCATCGACAGGGGGAGCTTTCTTT. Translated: CSAPSTGGAFF.